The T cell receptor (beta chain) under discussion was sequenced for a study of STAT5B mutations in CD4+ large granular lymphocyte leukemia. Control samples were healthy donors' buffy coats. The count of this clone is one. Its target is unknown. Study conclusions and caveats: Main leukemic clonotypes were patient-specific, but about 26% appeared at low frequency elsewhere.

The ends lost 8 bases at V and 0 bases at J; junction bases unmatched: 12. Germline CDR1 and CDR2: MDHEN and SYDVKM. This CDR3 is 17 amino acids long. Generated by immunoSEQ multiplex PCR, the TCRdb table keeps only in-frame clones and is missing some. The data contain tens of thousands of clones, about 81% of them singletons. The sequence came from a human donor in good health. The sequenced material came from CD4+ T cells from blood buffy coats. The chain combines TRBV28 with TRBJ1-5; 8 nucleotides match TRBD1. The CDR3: CASPLAGQDPSNQPQHF. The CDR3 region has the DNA TGTGCCAGCCCCCTGGCGGGACAGGACCCTAGCAATCAGCCCCAGCATTTT.